This note documents a single T cell receptor (beta chain) sequence. The target antigen is unknown. The V gene's germline CDR1 is MDHEN and CDR2 SYDVKM. CDR3 size: 15 residues. V lost 2 bases and J 2 bases, leaving 10 bases between the germline ends. The data were obtained in a study of T cell repertoires in cytomegalovirus infection. Study as a whole: CMV epitopes that were recently identified and HLA-C-restricted were used alongside well-studied HLA-B-restricted ones.

Study-level points and caveats: Dominant in the ex vivo response were TCR beta clonotypes restricted by HLA-C and specific for CMV.

MiXCR, applied by TCRdb to the reads, yields one record per CDR3 protein. This table holds approximately 1,000,000 distinct CDR3 sequences, roughly a third found once. Specimen: cultured CD8+ T cells from PBMCs, collected from culture after CMV antigen stimulation. The genes are TRBV28 and TRBJ2-1; D perhaps matches TRBD2 (5 bases). The clonotype comes from a human donor in good health (CMV status not recorded). Some clones in this sample may be carry-over from other donors' samples. The chain's CDR3 is CASSLRPGAYNEQFF. In DNA, the CDR3 is TGTGCCAGCAGTTTAAGGCCCGGGGCCTACAATGAGCAGTTCTTC.